The sequence of this TCR beta chain was determined in a study of metastatic and nonmetastatic thyroid tumors. Nobody among the patients had been given any treatment before thyroid surgery. Using MiXCR, TCRdb re-called clones from the PCR reads. The data show fewer than 40,000 clones, 25% to 35% seen once. In this sample, this clone turned up many times. Losses at the gene ends were 8 bases for V and 7 bases for J; bases not matched to a gene: 7. The CDR3 is 11 amino acids. CDR1 is SQVTM and CDR2 is ANQGSEA in the germline V gene. V and J are TRBV29-1 and TRBJ2-7, with 8 bases aligning to TRBD1. The TCR sequence derives from a female donor with papillary thyroid cancer or a benign thyroid nodule (not recorded which). Some clones in this sample may be carry-over from other donors' samples. The sample consisted of blood. The CDR3, as DNA: TGCAGCTCCGGACAGGGCGGTGAGCAGTACTTC. Translating gives CSSGQGGEQYF.